The clone carrying this T cell receptor beta chain was counted at least ten times. Its cognate antigen is unknown. The sample originates from a study of T-cell reconstitution after alpha-beta-depleted transplantation in children. This CDR3 is 14 amino acids long. Germline V CDR1 and CDR2: MNHEY, SVGAGI. V lost 6 bases, J lost 7 bases, and 16 bases lay in between. Using unique molecular identifiers, the investigators prepared the TCRbeta library. TCRdb re-called the PCR reads through MiXCR, storing one row per CDR3 protein. The sample holds a few hundred thousand distinct CDR3 sequences; about 25% are singletons and the top ten take roughly 2.6%. Overall study findings and caveats: Surviving recipient T cells and thymic progenitors underlay high day-60 TCRbeta diversity in some patients. The study reportedly traced alpha-beta T cells about two months after transplant to several hundred expanded graft clones.

Here the sequenced sample was PBMCs, taken before TCRalphabeta/CD19-depleted stem cell transplant. The rearrangement joins TRBV6-5 to TRBJ1-5; D is possibly TRBD1 (6 bases). The sequence was obtained from a girl aged 2 to 9 with Fanconi anemia, due to receive a stem cell transplant. CDR3 bases: TGTGCCAGCAGCAAACGGGGGGCGGGACAGCCCCAGCATTTT. Protein sequence: CASSKRGAGQPQHF.